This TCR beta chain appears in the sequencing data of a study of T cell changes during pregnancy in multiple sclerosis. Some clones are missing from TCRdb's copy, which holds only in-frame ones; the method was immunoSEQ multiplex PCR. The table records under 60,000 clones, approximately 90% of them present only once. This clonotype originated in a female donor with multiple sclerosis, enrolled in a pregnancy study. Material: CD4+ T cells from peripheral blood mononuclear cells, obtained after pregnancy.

CDR3 in amino acids: CASSLAGLGTEAFF. CDR3 coding DNA: TGTGCCAGCAGCCTAGCGGGGCTGGGCACTGAAGCTTTCTTT. V usage is TRBV14 and J usage is TRBJ1-1; D perhaps matches TRBD1 (5 bases). The germline V and J ends were trimmed by 4 bases and 4 bases, with 13 bases remaining between them. This CDR3 comprises 14 residues. From germline, CDR1 is SGHDN and CDR2 FVKESK. The complete variable domain, with remaining parts taken from reference TRBV14 and TRBJ1-1, reads EAGVTQFPSHSVIEKGQTVTLRCDPISGHDNLYWYRRVMGKEIKFLLHFVKESKQDESGMPNNRFLAERTGGTYSTLKVQPAELEDSGVYFCASSLAGLGTEAFFGQGTRLTVV.